This TCR beta chain was observed in a study of shared clonotypes between healthy human individuals (dated by TCRdb to about 2020). About the full investigation: The cohort included a few men and two women between 18 and 49 years of age. To increase sequencing depth and limit assay-specific biases, TCR repertoire library preparation and sequencing were carried out by different laboratories using diverse techniques. Leukapheresis yielded between about 0.85 and 10 billion PBMCs per donor. For each donor, CD4 naive and CD4 memory were each given three plates, CD8 naive was given two plates, and CD8 memory was given one plate. The study deeply sequenced blood TCR repertoires of five healthy adults to estimate repertoire size and the extent of clonotype sharing between individuals.

Here is what the overall study found, with its caveats: Higher generation probabilities were observed for clonotypes shared by all four sorted-subset donors than for non-shared clonotypes. Only blood was sampled, and tissue TCR repertoires likely differ from those in blood. Across four donors, about 5% of naive CD4, roughly 3.8% of naive CD8, about 2% of memory CD4, and around 0.4% of memory CD8 clonotypes were shared. The small number of donors limited the genetic and exposure-history diversity represented. Pairwise subsampling indicated that sequencing depth was expected to affect the degree of clonotype sharing among donors. Naive subsets generally had larger estimated clonotype richness than memory subsets did. Even with the large sequencing depth, rarefaction of the sorted-subset datasets indicated that sequencing was incomplete.

The CDR3 numbers 12 residues from cysteine through phenylalanine. Solely the CDR3 DNA is kept, with 36 bases framed from the first base. The germline V gene provides CDR1 MNHNS and CDR2 SASEGT. Between the V and J ends, shortened by 6 bases and 7 bases respectively, the junction contains 11 bases. CD8 naive samples consisted of CD45RO-negative cells that were positively selected for CCR7, yielding a CD45RA+CCR7+ population without TemRA cells. The donors were healthy, HIV-negative adults who had no recently reported acute infections or vaccinations. Every donor was a Caucasian adult living in Nashville, Tennessee, USA. After blood collection by leukapheresis, PBMCs were isolated using Ficoll-Histopaque density gradient centrifugation and then cryopreserved in the vapor phase of liquid nitrogen. Purity and quantity of every magnetically sorted T cell population were checked by analytical flow cytometry. Genomic DNA was isolated from every sorted fraction and measured by UV absorbance on a Nanodrop 2000c.

Using the deep immunoSEQ assay, TCR CDR3 regions were amplified from genomic DNA by multiplex PCR. Extracted genomic DNA from each cell subset was distributed evenly across all wells of several immunoSEQ 96-well plates, and each plate was treated as a replicate. For sorted subsets, each replicate PCR was loaded with approximately 200 ng genomic DNA, equivalent to roughly 30,000 T cell genomes. Purified libraries were quantified with a Qubit 3.0 fluorometer, sized on a Bioanalyzer 2100, and re-quantified with the KAPA Library Quantification kit. Every immunoSEQ 96-well plate was sequenced on a separate single-read 150-cycle Illumina NextSeq 550 flow cell. The authors' pipeline ran thus. Because the immunoSEQ output held only junctional sequences and lacked quality scores, the filtering could not match the filtering applied to full-length reads. Sequences were annotated with PyIR, a Python wrapper for IgBLAST v1.9, using IMGT germline references to assign V/J genes and CDR3. Reads were filtered out if the reads had weak V/J assignments (E-value above 1e-6), no CDR3, stop codons, out-of-frame junctions, or ambiguous translated residues. V3J clonotypes were defined as sequences sharing the same inferred V gene, J gene, and CDR3 amino acid sequence. Percentage overlap between repertoires was calculated by dividing the number of shared unique clonotypes by the size of the smaller repertoire. Three approaches were used to assess repertoire richness: RTK rarefaction, the Chao1 estimator, and Recon v2.1 estimates of unobserved clonotypes. OLGA was used to compute generation probabilities for all TCRbeta clonotypes that the gDNA method yielded from a handful of donors. The table comes from immuneACCESS by way of TCRdb, which keeps in-frame sequences with V and J called. Part of the clones is missing from these tables; in studies checked, under half for an unresolved V gene and the rest for unknown reasons. That table gives V, J and clone size, and the DNA gave D and trimming. Recorded for this sample are about 2.2 million clones; 80% to 95% of them occurred a single time. The ten top clones hold around 1.7% of the sample.

Remarks on this clone: What this receptor recognizes is not known. The sample holds no much larger clone one base away, and base qualities are not on file.

The receptor was derived from a man between 18 and 35 years old in good health. Some clones in this sample may be carry-over from other donors' samples. The V and J segments used are TRBV6-1 and TRBJ2-3; no confident D gene assignment can be made. Sequencing was performed on naive CD8+ T cells from PBMCs. Per the publication, the cell subset or site label means: CD45RA+CCR7+. CDR3 region: CASRGLRNTQYF. The nucleotide sequence reads as follows: TGTGCCAGCAGGGGCCTGCGGAATACGCAGTATTTT.